These 30 T cell receptor beta chains share one sample of origin, sequenced in a study of T-cell memory formation after mild COVID-19. TCRdb independently ran MiXCR on the 5' RACE reads; one entry per CDR3 protein. The sample lists a few hundred thousand distinct CDR3 sequences, around 21% occurring once. Sequencing was carried out using PBMCs or a T cell subset sorted from them (not recorded which). The receptor source for this set is an adult woman who had mild COVID-19 (a few samples of this study predate the infection). Cell type and time point are not known.

The CDR3 is CASSQDPFQPQHF. The CDR3 DNA follows: TGTGCCAGCAGCCAGGACCCTTTCCAGCCCCAGCATTTT. The V gene is TRBV5-5, the J gene TRBJ1-5; D ambiguous. This CDR3 spans 13 amino acids. In germline, CDR1 is SGHKS, CDR2 YYEKEE (reference sequence). V lost 4 bases to trimming and J lost 7 bases, with 12 bases between them.

This clonotype has at least ten counts. This sequence joins TRBV7-7 and TRBJ2-5, with a weak D call TRBD2 (5 bases). The CDR3 has 13 amino acids. The V end was cut by 5 bases, the J end by 5 bases, with 12 bases between. Germline loops: CDR1 SSHAT, CDR2 FNYEAQ (reference sequence). In DNA, the CDR3 is TGTGCCAGCAGCCTCGGGATCTCTGAGACCCAGTACTTC. Amino acids: CASSLGISETQYF.

The J gene is TRBJ1-2, the V gene TRBV20-1; tentative D call: TRBD1 (5 bases). With 0 bases removed from V and 2 bases from J, the gap between germline ends came to 7 bases. Germline assignment: CDR1 DFQATT and CDR2 SNEGSKA (reference sequence). The CDR3 runs to 13 residues. CDR3 residues: CSARDDRNYGYTF. Written as DNA, the CDR3 is TGCAGTGCTAGAGACGACAGAAACTATGGCTACACCTTC.

This clonotype has more than one count but fewer than ten. V is TRBV20-1 and J is TRBJ1-3, with unresolved D. V lost 3 bases, J lost 0 bases, and 9 bases lay in between. Germline V gene sequence: CDR1 DFQATT, CDR2 SNEGSKA (reference sequence). This CDR3 contains 14 residues. CDR3: CSASPRSSGNTIYF. CDR3 bases: TGCAGTGCTAGTCCGCGGAGCTCTGGAAACACCATATATTTT.

This clonotype was seen more than once but under ten times. This chain joins TRBV12-3 or TRBV12-4 and TRBJ1-1; 10 bases map to TRBD1. This CDR3 has 14 residues. After removal of 5 bases from V and 4 bases from J, the junction contained 4 bases not matched to a gene. CDR3 sequence reads: CASSGTGVSTEAFF. The CDR3 DNA reads TGTGCCAGCAGTGGGACAGGGGTAAGCACTGAAGCTTTCTTT.

This clonotype has only a few counts. The CDR3 here is CASSLTVAGGNYEQYF. For the CDR3, the DNA is TGTGCCAGCAGCTTGACGGTAGCGGGAGGCAACTACGAGCAGTACTTC. The chain joins TRBV5-5 to TRBJ2-7; TRBD2 aligns across 10 bases. Looked up from germline, CDR1 is SGHKS and CDR2 is YYEKEE (reference sequence). After removal of 1 base from V and 3 bases from J, the junction contained 7 bases not matched to a gene. This CDR3 is built from 16 residues.

Only a few counts were recorded for this clonotype. V is TRBV12-3 or TRBV12-4 and J is TRBJ2-1; 16 positions match TRBD2. V was clipped by 0 bases and J by 8 bases; unmatched bases: 4. The CDR3 totals 17 residues. The CDR3 coding sequence is TGTGCCAGCAGTTTAGCGGGACTAGCGGGGGGGAATCATGAGCAGTTCTTC. The encoded protein is CASSLAGLAGGNHEQFF.

This clonotype came up a few times. The V call is TRBV9, the J call TRBJ1-2, with unresolved D. The CDR3 length is 12 residues. V was cut by 4 bases and J by 8 bases, with 12 bases left in between. Germline CDR1 SGDLS, CDR2 YYNGEE. The CDR3 sequence is CASSPGSKGYTF. CDR3 sequence (DNA): TGTGCCAGCAGCCCCGGTAGTAAAGGCTACACCTTC.

The gene calls are TRBV20-1 and TRBJ1-6; the D gene is possibly TRBD1 (5 bases). The CDR3 runs 14 residues. Germline-derived CDR1 and CDR2 are DFQATT and SNEGSKA (reference sequence). V shed 5 bases and J shed 5 bases, with 13 bases lying between them. The chain's CDR3 is CSAGRSRDNSPLHF. DNA for the CDR3: TGCAGTGCTGGGAGGTCCAGGGATAATTCACCCCTCCACTTT.

The V gene is TRBV3-1, the J gene TRBJ2-3; TRBD2 matches 10 bases. This CDR3 is 15 amino acids long. The germline gives CDR1 LGHDT, CDR2 YNNKEL (reference sequence). V was pared by 4 bases and J by 6 bases, with 7 bases of the junction left unmatched. CDR3 bases: TGTGCCAGCAGCCCGGGGACTAGCGTTTGGGATACGCAGTATTTT. Its translation is CASSPGTSVWDTQYF.

V usage is TRBV18 and J usage is TRBJ2-3; maybe TRBD1 (6 bases). The length of the CDR3 is 15 residues. The V end lost 5 bases, the J end lost 2 bases, and 14 bases lay between the germline ends. The germline CDR1 and CDR2 sequences are KGHSH and LQKENI. The CDR3: CASSETGATTDTQYF. CDR3 sequence (DNA): TGTGCCAGCTCAGAGACAGGAGCGACCACAGATACGCAGTATTTT.

This clonotype was seen ten or more times. The rearrangement uses TRBV5-6 and TRBJ2-7, with 9 nucleotides matching TRBD1. The CDR3 runs 14 residues. V was pared by 6 bases and J by 6 bases, with 10 bases of the junction left unmatched. In germline, CDR1 is SGHDT, CDR2 YYEEEE. CDR3 in amino acids: CASTYRGPRGEQYF. Written as DNA, the CDR3 is TGTGCCAGCACCTACAGGGGGCCAAGGGGCGAGCAGTACTTC.

This clonotype was found a few times. V gene TRBV20-1 combines with J gene TRBJ2-7; TRBD1 aligns across 7 bases. Germline values: CDR1 DFQATT, CDR2 SNEGSKA (reference sequence). With V trimmed by 5 bases and J by 3 bases, 10 bases remained unmatched. The CDR3 has 14 amino acids. The CDR3 DNA sequence: TGCAGTGCTCAGACCACGGGACAGAACTACGAGCAGTACTTC. It is translated as CSAQTTGQNYEQYF.

This clonotype was found a few times. The rearrangement links TRBV12-3 or TRBV12-4 to TRBJ2-1; tentatively, D is TRBD2 (6 bases). The V gene lost 4 bases and the J gene lost 4 bases, with 8 bases spanning the gap. The CDR3 loop spans 13 amino acids. The CDR3 reads CASSSRGYNEQFF. In DNA, the CDR3 is TGTGCCAGCAGTTCCCGGGGGTACAATGAGCAGTTCTTC.

The chain combines TRBV18 with TRBJ1-1; no clear D gene. Germline CDR1 and CDR2: KGHSH and LQKENI. Trimming removed 3 bases from V and 2 bases from J, with 10 bases in between. The CDR3 consists of 14 residues. CDR3 nucleotides: TGTGCCAGCTCACCGTCGGCAGCTAACACTGAAGCTTTCTTT. This codes for CASSPSAANTEAFF.

Only a few counts were recorded for this clonotype. The chain has TRBV12-3 or TRBV12-4 and TRBJ1-2; tentative D call: TRBD1 (5 bases). V lost 1 base and J 3 bases, leaving 9 bases between the germline ends. The CDR3 loop spans 14 amino acids. The DNA of the CDR3 is TGTGCCAGCAGTTTAGGCGGGACGGACTATGGCTACACCTTC. Residues: CASSLGGTDYGYTF.

A word on this clonotype: This likely reflects a read error, since a far larger clone is one base away. The CDR3 coding sequence is TGTGCCAGCAGGGACAGTATGAACACTGAAGCTTTCTTT. It codes for CASRDSMNTEAFF. The chain employs TRBV5-4 and TRBJ1-1, with D perhaps matching TRBD1 (6 bases). V lost 5 bases and J lost 0, with 8 bases in between. Germline lookup yields CDR1 SGHNT and CDR2 YYREEE (reference sequence). CDR3 size: 13 residues.

This clonotype was found a few times. The gene calls are TRBV18 and TRBJ2-2; TRBD2 is a possible D gene (6 bases). The germline gives CDR1 KGHSH, CDR2 LQKENI. V dropped 1 base and J dropped 5 bases, with 14 bases sitting between them. CDR3 size: 16 residues. CDR3 sequence: CASSPQTGSGTGELFF. In DNA form, the CDR3 reads TGTGCCAGCTCACCACAAACAGGAAGCGGGACCGGGGAGCTGTTTTTT.

This clonotype was recorded at least ten times. In DNA, the CDR3 is TGCAGTGCTAGTCGAGGGGCAAGGGAGGAGACCCAGTACTTC. It yields the protein CSASRGAREETQYF. This sequence joins TRBV20-1 and TRBJ2-5; D tentatively reads TRBD1 or TRBD2 (5 bases each). Germline V lookup: CDR1 DFQATT, CDR2 SNEGSKA (reference sequence). The CDR3 covers 14 residues. Trimming stripped 3 bases from V and 5 bases from J, with 16 bases between.

This chain connects TRBV19 to TRBJ2-1, with TRBD1 identical over 9 bases. Trimming at V came to 6 bases and at J to 6 bases, leaving 3 bases not matched to a gene. The V gene's germline CDR1 is LNHDA and CDR2 SQIVND (reference sequence). The CDR3 has 13 residues. The CDR3 region has the DNA TGTGCCAGTAGGGACAGGGGAGCCAATGAGCAGTTCTTC. Protein: CASRDRGANEQFF.

This clonotype was recorded at least ten times. The chain joins TRBV4-1 to TRBJ2-1; 11 nucleotides align to TRBD2. The CDR3 is 16 amino acids. After removal of 4 bases from V and 8 bases from J, the junction contained 10 bases not matched to a gene. Germline V CDR1 and CDR2: MGHRA, YSYEKL. CDR3 in amino acids: CASSRQGLAAMDEQFF. The CDR3 bases are TGCGCCAGCAGCCGCCAGGGACTAGCGGCGATGGATGAGCAGTTCTTC.

Only a few counts were recorded for this clonotype. This chain uses TRBV9 with TRBJ1-2; D is undetermined. This CDR3 comprises 14 residues. Germline V gene lookup returns CDR1 SGDLS and CDR2 YYNGEE. Trimming removed 0 bases from V and 4 bases from J, with 10 bases in between. The CDR3 here is CASSVDLGGYGYTF. The CDR3 DNA follows: TGTGCCAGCAGCGTAGACCTCGGAGGCTATGGCTACACCTTC.

CDR3 bases: TGTGCCAGCAGTTTAGGTCGGTTCGGGGGCGAGCAGTACTTC. It codes for CASSLGRFGGEQYF. The rearrangement uses TRBV27 and TRBJ2-7, with D perhaps matching TRBD2 (6 bases). V shed 2 bases and J shed 6 bases, with 14 bases lying between them. The germline CDR1 and CDR2 sequences are MNHEY and SMNVEV (reference sequence). This CDR3 is built from 14 residues.

The V and J genes are TRBV5-1 and TRBJ2-5; TRBD2 agrees at 13 bases. J gave up 5 bases and V 4 bases, and 8 bases lay outside the gene matches. From germline, CDR1 is SGHRS and CDR2 YFSETQ. This CDR3 spans 16 amino acids. This chain's CDR3 is CASSPGLAGSVETQYF. The CDR3 DNA is TGCGCCAGCAGCCCGGGACTAGCGGGGAGCGTTGAGACCCAGTACTTC.

This clonotype was counted between two and nine times. V and J are TRBV7-3 and TRBJ1-2, with D tentatively TRBD1 (6 bases). This CDR3 is 13 amino acids long. Germline-derived CDR1 and CDR2 are SGHTA and FQGTGA. V was clipped by 5 bases and J by 8 bases, with 15 bases between them. CDR3 in amino acids: CASSPTSGEGYTF. CDR3 coding DNA: TGTGCCAGCAGCCCAACCTCAGGGGAGGGCTACACCTTC.

A few counts support this clonotype. The V gene is TRBV4-1, the J gene TRBJ2-7; D uncertain. Germline CDR1 is MGHRA and CDR2 is YSYEKL. CDR3 length equals 15 residues. V lost 0 bases and J lost 10, with 19 bases in between. The CDR3 DNA follows: TGCGCCAGCAGCCAAGATTCCATACCGGGTACATTTCAGTACTTC. Protein product: CASSQDSIPGTFQYF.

This clonotype was detected only a few times. This sequence joins TRBV30 and TRBJ2-3; D is unclear. The V end lost 3 bases, the J end lost 4 bases, and 20 bases lay between the germline ends. The V gene's germline CDR1 is GTSNPN and CDR2 SVGIG (reference sequence). This CDR3 spans 16 amino acids. The chain's CDR3 is CAWSAFSPVVPDTQYF. The CDR3 DNA sequence: TGTGCCTGGAGCGCGTTTTCCCCGGTCGTTCCAGATACGCAGTATTTT.

Only a few counts were recorded for this clonotype. The gene calls are TRBV9 and TRBJ2-4, with D tentatively TRBD1 or TRBD2 (6 bases each). V was clipped by 3 bases and J by 6 bases, with 13 bases between them. Germline CDR1 SGDLS, CDR2 YYNGEE. This CDR3 contains 14 residues. The DNA of the CDR3 is TGTGCCAGCAGCGAATGGGGGGCAGGAAACATTCAGTACTTC. Translated: CASSEWGAGNIQYF.

The V gene is TRBV7-9, the J gene TRBJ2-5; no definite D call. CDR3 size: 16 residues. Trimming removed 5 bases from V and 5 bases from J, with 21 bases in between. Germline-derived CDR1 and CDR2 are SEHNR and FQNEAQ (reference sequence). The CDR3 nucleotides read TGTGCCAGCAGCGTTCGAGGAAATCCCGTCAAGGAGACCCAGTACTTC. It translates to CASSVRGNPVKETQYF.

This chain joins TRBV3-1 and TRBJ2-3, with D tentatively TRBD2 (5 bases). V lost 3 bases to trimming and J lost 1 base, with 14 bases between them. The CDR3 runs 16 residues. Germline V gene lookup returns CDR1 LGHDT and CDR2 YNNKEL (reference sequence). As DNA, the CDR3 is TGTGCCAGCAGCCATCGGTTGAGTAGCGGCACAGATACGCAGTATTTT. It specifies CASSHRLSSGTDTQYF.